These 8 T cell receptor beta chains were sequenced from one sample in a study of cytomegalovirus exposure and HLA in healthy donors. The PCR ran on 60 Vbeta and 13 Jbeta primers. Sequencing was performed with immunoSEQ multiplex PCR; in TCRdb, only in-frame clones are kept and a portion is missing. The data show about 140,000 clones, approximately 72% seen once. Sample: PBMCs. These receptors were taken from a woman aged 60 to 75 in good health and CMV-seronegative.

This chain joins TRBV13 and TRBJ2-7; TRBD1 agrees at 12 bases. The J segment lost 6 bases and the V segment lost 6 bases, leaving 9 bases of the junction unmatched. This CDR3 has 15 residues. The V gene's germline CDR1 is PRHDT and CDR2 FYEKMQ (reference sequence). Written as DNA, the CDR3 is TGTGCCAGCAGTATGGGGACAGGGGGCAAAAGCGAGCAGTACTTC. Amino acids: CASSMGTGGKSEQYF. Full variable domain (outside the CDR3, taken from reference TRBV13 and TRBJ2-7): AAGVIQSPRHLIKEKRETATLKCYPIPRHDTVYWYQQGPGQDPQFLISFYEKMQSDKGSIPDRFSAQQFSDYHSELNMSSLELGDSALYFCASSMGTGGKSEQYFGPGTRLTVT.

The J gene is TRBJ2-5, the V gene TRBV5-6; D uncertain. V lost 1 base and J 4 bases, leaving 17 bases between the germline ends. CDR1 is SGHDT and CDR2 is YYEEEE in the germline V gene. The CDR3 extends over 16 amino acids. The CDR3 protein is CASSLIALRSLETQYF. DNA of the CDR3: TGTGCCAGCAGCTTGATTGCTCTCAGATCTCTAGAGACCCAGTACTTC.

This rearrangement joins TRBV19 to TRBJ2-7, with 10 bases fitting TRBD1. Germline trimming cut 3 bases from V and 2 bases from J; bases unmatched to any gene: 7. CDR1 is LNHDA, CDR2 SQIVND, per germline (reference sequence). This CDR3 has 16 amino acids. The CDR3: CASSILAGQGTYEQYF. CDR3 sequence (DNA): TGTGCCAGTAGTATCCTTGCGGGACAGGGGACCTACGAGCAGTACTTC. Full variable domain (missing parts from reference TRBV19 and TRBJ2-7): DGGITQSPKYLFRKEGQNVTLSCEQNLNHDAMYWYRQDPGQGLRLIYYSQIVNDFQKGDIAEGYSVSREKKESFPLTVTSAQKNPTAFYLCASSILAGQGTYEQYFGPGTRLTVT.

This clone was seen more than once but under ten times. The chain joins TRBV10-3 to TRBJ2-1; D is perhaps TRBD2 (5 bases). The CDR3 has 12 amino acids. CDR1 and CDR2 from the germline V gene are ENHRY and SYGVKD. V was clipped by 0 bases and J by 8 bases, with 5 bases between them. CDR3 residues: CAISESRDEQFF. The CDR3 DNA reads TGTGCCATCAGTGAGTCGAGGGATGAGCAGTTCTTC.

The V gene is TRBV27, the J gene TRBJ1-2; D call uncertain. From germline, CDR1 is MNHEY and CDR2 SMNVEV (reference sequence). V was cut by 5 bases and J by 5 bases, with 12 bases left in between. This CDR3 contains 13 residues. For the CDR3, the DNA is TGTGCCAGCAGTCCGGTTGGACTTTATGGCTACACCTTC. Its translation is CASSPVGLYGYTF.

The chain combines TRBV7-2 with TRBJ2-1, with TRBD1 matching 9 bases. The CDR3 extends over 18 amino acids. V trimming: 5 bases; J trimming: 7 bases; junction bases outside the gene matches: 18. Germline loops: CDR1 SGHTA, CDR2 FQGNSA. The CDR3 spells CASSPRRIPGQGKNEQFF. DNA for the CDR3: TGTGCCAGCAGCCCCCGACGCATTCCGGGACAGGGAAAAAATGAGCAGTTCTTC.

The chain uses TRBV13 and TRBJ2-7, with 14 bases that match TRBD2. CDR1 is PRHDT, CDR2 FYEKMQ, per germline (reference sequence). V gave up 5 bases and J gave up 4 bases; unmatched junction bases: 13. The CDR3 has 18 amino acids. CDR3 DNA: TGTGCCAGCAGCAACGGACTAGCGGGAGGCTCGGGGTATTACGAGCAGTACTTC. Translation gives CASSNGLAGGSGYYEQYF.

CDR3 loop: CASSYLHEQFF. CDR3 bases: TGTGCCAGCAGTTACCTCCATGAGCAGTTCTTC. The J gene is TRBJ2-1, the V gene TRBV6-5; unclear D gene. The germline gives CDR1 MNHEY, CDR2 SVGAGI. The CDR3 runs to 11 residues. Trimming removed 2 bases from V and 8 bases from J, with 4 bases in between.